These 26 T cell receptor beta chains share one sample of origin, sequenced in a study of blood T cell repertoires in COVID-19. Clones were read by immunoSEQ multiplex PCR, and TCRdb kept only the in-frame ones, dropping some. Found here are more than 150,000 clones, around 86% of them singletons; the top ten hold roughly 8.6%. The source material was peripheral blood. The receptors come from a man aged 60 to 69 with acute or convalescent COVID-19.

This chain links TRBV5-6 with TRBJ2-3; a possible D gene is TRBD2 (5 bases). The ends were cut back, 4 bases at V and 1 base at J, with 10 bases in the middle. This CDR3 has 14 amino acids. The germline V gene has CDR1 SGHDT and CDR2 YYEEEE. Here the CDR3 DNA reads TGTGCCAGCAGCCCGTCCGGGGGCACAGATACGCAGTATTTT. Encoded protein: CASSPSGGTDTQYF.

This chain uses TRBV11-1 with TRBJ1-1; TRBD1 agrees at 9 bases. CDR1 and CDR2 (germline): SGHAT, FQDESV (reference sequence). The CDR3 runs 15 residues. With V trimmed by 8 bases and J by 2 bases, 9 bases remained unmatched. The CDR3 region has the DNA TGTGCCAGCTCATCGATGACAGGGGGAAACACTGAAGCTTTCTTT. Translating it yields CASSSMTGGNTEAFF.

This sequence joins TRBV7-9 and TRBJ2-3; possible D gene TRBD2, 6 bases. The CDR3 contains 13 residues. Trimming shortened V by 5 bases and J by 4 bases, and 10 bases separated the two germline ends. Germline V CDR1 and CDR2: SEHNR, FQNEAQ (reference sequence). For the CDR3, the DNA is TGTGCCAGCAGCGCGGGGAGCGCAGATACGCAGTATTTT. This translates into CASSAGSADTQYF.

The rearrangement uses TRBV7-3 and TRBJ2-3, with 10 bases aligning to TRBD2. The CDR3 is made up of 14 amino acids. Germline-derived CDR1 and CDR2 are SGHTA and FQGTGA. V shed 0 bases and J 8 bases; nucleotides not matched to a gene: 2. This chain's CDR3 is CASSLTSGRGTQYF. The CDR3 DNA follows: TGTGCCAGCAGCTTAACCAGCGGGAGGGGTACGCAGTATTTT.

The V call is TRBV9, the J call TRBJ2-5, with 8 bases that match TRBD1. This CDR3 contains 15 residues. In germline, CDR1 is SGDLS, CDR2 YYNGEE. The J segment lost 2 bases and the V segment lost 5 bases, leaving 8 bases of the junction unmatched. CDR3 loop: CASSFRQGTQETQYF. CDR3 DNA: TGTGCCAGCAGTTTTAGACAGGGGACTCAAGAGACCCAGTACTTC.

This chain links TRBV24-1 with TRBJ2-1; D unclear. The ends were cut back, 5 bases at V and 8 bases at J, with 9 bases in the middle. The germline CDR1 and CDR2 sequences are KGHDR and SFDVKD. The CDR3 is made up of 12 amino acids. In DNA, the CDR3 is TGTGCCACCAGTGGAGTAGTCCATGAGCAGTTCTTC. Translating gives CATSGVVHEQFF.

The chain joins TRBV6-1 to TRBJ1-2; D possibly corresponds to TRBD1 (6 bases). The CDR3 has 14 residues. V shed 5 bases and J shed 3 bases, with 13 bases lying between them. Germline V gene data show CDR1 as MNHNS and CDR2 as SASEGT. CDR3 amino acids: CASSSRQADYGYTF. The CDR3 DNA sequence: TGTGCCAGCAGTTCCAGACAGGCGGACTATGGCTACACCTTC.

This chain uses TRBV11-2 with TRBJ2-6; 7 nucleotides match TRBD1. V dropped 1 base and J dropped 0; count of bases not matched to a gene: 9. The V gene's germline CDR1 is SGHAT and CDR2 FQNNGV. This CDR3 spans 19 amino acids. The CDR3 region is CASSLVWGTARSGANVLTF. CDR3 sequence (DNA): TGTGCCAGCAGCTTAGTTTGGGGGACAGCTCGCTCTGGGGCCAACGTCCTGACTTTC. The complete variable domain, with remaining parts taken from reference TRBV11-2 and TRBJ2-6, reads EAGVAQSPRYKIIEKRQSVAFWCNPISGHATLYWYQQILGQGPKLLIQFQNNGVVDDSQLPKDRFSAERLKGVDSTLKIQPAKLEDSAVYLCASSLVWGTARSGANVLTFGAGSRLTVL.

The chain is built from TRBV9 and TRBJ1-2, with D possibly TRBD1 on 6 matching bases. Trimming shortened V by 10 bases and J by 2 bases, and 24 bases separated the two germline ends. This CDR3 comprises 16 residues. Per the germline V gene, CDR1 is SGDLS and CDR2 is YYNGEE. In nucleotides, the CDR3 is TGTGCCCGCCGCGCGGGGGCGGGGGGGGAGAACTATGGCTACACCTTC. It codes for CARRAGAGGENYGYTF. Full variable domain (rest looked up from reference TRBV9 and TRBJ1-2): DSGVTQTPKHLITATGQRVTLRCSPRSGDLSVYWYQQSLDQGLQFLIQYYNGEERAKGNILERFSAQQFPDLHSELNLSSLELGDSALYFCARRAGAGGENYGYTFGSGTRLTVV.

The rearrangement joins TRBV5-1 to TRBJ2-1; 7 nucleotides agree with TRBD2. The length of the CDR3 is 15 residues. Germline lookup yields CDR1 SGHRS and CDR2 YFSETQ. V lost 3 bases and J lost 9; bases outside the gene matches: 12. The CDR3 DNA reads TGCGCCAGCAGCTCCCCCGCCAGCGGGAATGGTGAGCAGTTCTTC. As protein: CASSSPASGNGEQFF.

V and J are TRBV7-2 and TRBJ1-1; D ambiguous. Per the germline V gene, CDR1 is SGHTA and CDR2 is FQGNSA. V lost 2 bases, J lost 1 base, and 8 bases lay in between. The CDR3 sequence is 14 residues long. CDR3 nucleotides: TGTGCCAGCAGCTTAACAGTTAGGAACACTGAAGCTTTCTTT. This translates into CASSLTVRNTEAFF.

This clone was seen only a few times. The chain is built from TRBV30 and TRBJ1-3, with D tentatively TRBD1 (5 bases). This CDR3 is built from 15 residues. Trimming took off 0 bases at V and 4 bases at J, with 13 bases between the two ends. Germline CDR1 is GTSNPN and CDR2 is SVGIG (reference sequence). The CDR3 spells CAWSVRGLPGNTIYF. CDR3 bases: TGTGCCTGGAGTGTACGGGGACTTCCGGGAAACACCATATATTTT.

The chain is built from TRBV7-9 and TRBJ2-1, with D possibly TRBD2 on 7 matching bases. V was shortened by 6 bases and J by 2 bases, with 14 bases between the two germline ends. CDR3 size: 15 residues. The germline V gene encodes CDR1 SEHNR and CDR2 FQNEAQ (reference sequence). The CDR3, as DNA: TGTGCCAGCAGGGGGGGGGCAACCACCTACAATGAGCAGTTCTTC. It specifies CASRGGATTYNEQFF.

This chain links TRBV27 with TRBJ1-4; D remains unclear. Between the trimmed V and J ends, which lost 2 bases and 8 bases, there was a span of 12 bases. Germline V CDR1 and CDR2: MNHEY, SMNVEV (reference sequence). This CDR3 region has 14 residues. CDR3 sequence: CASSLTLRREKLFF. The CDR3, as DNA: TGTGCCAGCAGTTTAACTTTACGGAGAGAAAAACTGTTTTTT.

The chain recombines TRBV5-5 with TRBJ1-2; TRBD1 matches at 7 bases. Per germline, CDR1 SGHKS and CDR2 YYEKEE (reference sequence). The CDR3 runs 17 residues. The ends lost 5 bases at V and 3 bases at J; junction bases unmatched: 16. The CDR3 spells CASRQEQGTDLDYGYTF. CDR3 DNA sequence: TGTGCCAGCAGGCAGGAACAGGGGACGGACTTGGACTATGGCTACACCTTC.

J is TRBJ1-5 and V is TRBV28; TRBD1 might be the D (6 bases). Between the trimmed V and J ends, which lost 5 bases and 0 bases, there was a span of 14 bases. The germline CDR1 and CDR2 sequences are MDHEN and SYDVKM. There are 16 residues in the CDR3. CDR3 nucleotides: TGTGCCAGCAGTCCGGGGGGCAGGGATAGCAATCAGCCCCAGCATTTT. This codes for CASSPGGRDSNQPQHF.

V gene TRBV19 combines with J gene TRBJ1-1, with 11 bases identical to TRBD1. The trim removed 6 bases at V and 5 bases at J, leaving 2 bases unmatched. In germline, CDR1 is LNHDA, CDR2 SQIVND (reference sequence). The CDR3 is made up of 13 amino acids. The CDR3 DNA reads TGTGCCAGTAGGGGACAGGGGGGGACTGAAGCTTTCTTT. Residues: CASRGQGGTEAFF.

V and J are TRBV18 and TRBJ1-2, with 8 bases that match TRBD1. The CDR3 has 14 residues. The V and J ends lost 3 bases and 2 bases, in that order; junction bases with no gene match: 2. Germline V CDR1 and CDR2: KGHSH, LQKENI. CDR3 sequence: CASSPTGGNYGYTF. CDR3 DNA: TGTGCCAGCTCACCTACAGGGGGGAACTATGGCTACACCTTC.

The genes are TRBV5-1 and TRBJ1-1; a weak D match, TRBD1 (6 bases). Germline CDR1 is SGHRS and CDR2 is YFSETQ. There are 14 residues in the CDR3. V lost 6 bases and J lost 1, with 13 bases in between. In DNA form, the CDR3 reads TGCGCCAGCACCCGGACAGAAACGAACACTGAAGCTTTCTTT. As protein: CASTRTETNTEAFF.

This clone was seen a handful of times. The rearrangement uses TRBV3-1 (or the pseudogene TRBV3-2) and TRBJ1-5, with D possibly being TRBD1 (5 bases). This CDR3 is 15 amino acids long. Per the germline V gene, CDR1 is LGHDT and CDR2 is YNNKEL (reference sequence). V was trimmed by 4 bases and J by 6 bases, leaving 16 bases between them. The CDR3 sequence: CASSPSLGGFQPQHF. For the CDR3, the DNA is TGTGCCAGCAGCCCATCGCTCGGGGGATTTCAGCCCCAGCATTTT.

CDR3 sequence reads: CASRPTSGSDTQYF. The CDR3 DNA reads TGTGCCAGCAGACCGACTAGCGGGTCAGATACGCAGTATTTT. The rearrangement joins TRBV6-4 to TRBJ2-3; 10 positions match TRBD2. V was clipped by 6 bases and J by 4 bases; unmatched bases: 4. The CDR3 is 14 amino acids. Per germline, CDR1 MRHNA and CDR2 SNTAGT.

This rearrangement joins TRBV4-1 to TRBJ1-1; TRBD1 aligns across 8 bases. The CDR3 loop spans 16 amino acids. V trimming: 0 bases; J trimming: 4 bases; junction bases outside the gene matches: 7. Germline loops: CDR1 MGHRA, CDR2 YSYEKL. The CDR3 loop reads CASSQDLGQGGTEAFF. DNA for the CDR3: TGCGCCAGCAGCCAAGATCTAGGACAGGGAGGCACTGAAGCTTTCTTT.

This rearrangement joins TRBV27 to TRBJ1-6; D perhaps matches TRBD1 (6 bases). CDR1 and CDR2 (germline): MNHEY, SMNVEV (reference sequence). This CDR3 is built from 15 residues. Deletions cut 6 bases from V and 7 bases from J, with 16 bases between. CDR3 in amino acids: CASRLTGLGNSPLHF. CDR3 bases: TGTGCCAGCAGACTTACAGGGCTGGGAAATTCACCCCTCCACTTT.

The chain uses TRBV3-1 (or the pseudogene TRBV3-2) and TRBJ1-2; D is perhaps TRBD1 (5 bases). The V end lost 1 base, the J end lost 8 bases, and 14 bases lay between the germline ends. This CDR3 spans 14 amino acids. From germline, CDR1 is LGHDT and CDR2 YNNKEL (reference sequence). CDR3 nucleotides: TGTGCCAGCAGCCAAGGGGGCCGGTCGGGCGGCTACACCTTC. Residues: CASSQGGRSGGYTF.

The chain joins TRBV6-2 or TRBV6-3 to TRBJ1-1, with a tentative D call TRBD1 (6 bases). V was pared by 4 bases and J by 7 bases, with 25 bases between. Looked up from germline, CDR1 is MNHEY and CDR2 is SVGEGT. This CDR3 comprises 17 residues. Here the CDR3 reads CASSSYRADSQRVEAFF. In nucleotides, the CDR3 is TGTGCCAGCAGTTCGTACAGGGCGGATTCCCAACGGGTTGAAGCTTTCTTT.

This clone was observed once. This rearrangement joins TRBV2 to TRBJ1-2, with D possibly being TRBD1 (5 bases). The CDR3 consists of 16 residues. The V gene's germline CDR1 is SNHLY and CDR2 FYNNEI. Trimming removed 0 bases from V and 3 bases from J, with 14 bases in between. CDR3 nucleotides: TGTGCCAGCAGTGAAGCGGGGGGGACTCCATACTATGGCTACACCTTC. Translating gives CASSEAGGTPYYGYTF.